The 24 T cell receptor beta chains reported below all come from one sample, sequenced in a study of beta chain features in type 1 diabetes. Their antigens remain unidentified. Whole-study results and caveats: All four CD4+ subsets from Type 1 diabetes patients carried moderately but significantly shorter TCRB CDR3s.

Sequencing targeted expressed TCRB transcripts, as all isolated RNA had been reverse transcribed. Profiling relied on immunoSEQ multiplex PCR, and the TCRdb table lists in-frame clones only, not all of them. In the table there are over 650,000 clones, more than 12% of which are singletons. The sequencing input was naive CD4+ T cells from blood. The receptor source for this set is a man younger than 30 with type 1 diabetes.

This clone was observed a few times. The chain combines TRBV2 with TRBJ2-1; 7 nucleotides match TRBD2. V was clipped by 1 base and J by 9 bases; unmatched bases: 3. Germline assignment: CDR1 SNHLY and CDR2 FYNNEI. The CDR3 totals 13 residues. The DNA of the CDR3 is TGTGCCAGCAGTGAAGGTCTAGCGGCTGAGCAGTTCTTC. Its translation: CASSEGLAAEQFF.

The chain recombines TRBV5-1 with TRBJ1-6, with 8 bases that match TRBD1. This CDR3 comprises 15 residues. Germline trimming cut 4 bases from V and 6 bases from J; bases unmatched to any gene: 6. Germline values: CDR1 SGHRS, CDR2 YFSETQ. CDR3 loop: CASSVTGEGNSPLHF. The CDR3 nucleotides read TGCGCCAGCAGCGTGACAGGGGAGGGTAATTCACCCCTCCACTTT.

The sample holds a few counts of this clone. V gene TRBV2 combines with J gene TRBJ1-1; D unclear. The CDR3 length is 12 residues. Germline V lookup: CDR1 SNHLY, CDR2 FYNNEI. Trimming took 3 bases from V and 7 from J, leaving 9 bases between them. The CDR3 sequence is CASSDPGIEAFF. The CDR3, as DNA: TGTGCCAGCAGTGATCCGGGGATTGAAGCTTTCTTT.

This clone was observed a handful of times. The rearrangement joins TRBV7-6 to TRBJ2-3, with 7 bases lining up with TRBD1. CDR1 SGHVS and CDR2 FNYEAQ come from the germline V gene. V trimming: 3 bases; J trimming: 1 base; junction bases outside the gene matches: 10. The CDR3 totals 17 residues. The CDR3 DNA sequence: TGTGCCAGCAGCTTCGGGACAGCACCCGGCGGCACAGATACGCAGTATTTT. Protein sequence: CASSFGTAPGGTDTQYF. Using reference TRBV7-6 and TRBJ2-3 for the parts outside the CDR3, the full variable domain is GAGVSQSPRYKVTKRGQDVALRCDPISGHVSLYWYRQALGQGPEFLTYFNYEAQQDKSGLPNDRFSAERPEGSISTLTIQRTEQRDSAMYRCASSFGTAPGGTDTQYFGPGTRLTVL.

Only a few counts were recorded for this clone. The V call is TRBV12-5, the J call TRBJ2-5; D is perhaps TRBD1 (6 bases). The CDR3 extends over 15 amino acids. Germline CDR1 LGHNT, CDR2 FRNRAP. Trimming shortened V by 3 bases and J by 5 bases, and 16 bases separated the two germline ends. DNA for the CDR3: TGTGCTAGTGGTTTTTCCCCGGGACAAGGGGAGACCCAGTACTTC. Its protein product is CASGFSPGQGETQYF.

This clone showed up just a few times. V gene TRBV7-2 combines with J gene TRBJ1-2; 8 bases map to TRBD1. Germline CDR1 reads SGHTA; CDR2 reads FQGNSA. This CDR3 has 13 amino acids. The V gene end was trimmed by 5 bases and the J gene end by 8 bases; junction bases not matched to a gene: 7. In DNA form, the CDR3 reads TGTGCCAGCAGCGGCACGACAGGGGCCGGCTACACCTTC. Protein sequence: CASSGTTGAGYTF.

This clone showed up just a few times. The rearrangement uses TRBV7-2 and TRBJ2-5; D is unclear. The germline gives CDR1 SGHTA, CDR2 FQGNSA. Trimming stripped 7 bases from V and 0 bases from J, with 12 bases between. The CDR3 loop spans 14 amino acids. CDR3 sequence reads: CASKTPSHQETQYF. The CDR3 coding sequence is TGTGCCAGCAAGACCCCAAGCCACCAAGAGACCCAGTACTTC.

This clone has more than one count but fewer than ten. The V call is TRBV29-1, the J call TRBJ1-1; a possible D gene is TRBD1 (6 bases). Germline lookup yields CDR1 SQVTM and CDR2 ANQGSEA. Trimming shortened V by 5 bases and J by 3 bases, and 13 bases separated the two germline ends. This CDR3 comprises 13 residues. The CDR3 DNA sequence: TGCAGCGTTAACAGGGATCCTGACACTGAAGCTTTCTTT. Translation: CSVNRDPDTEAFF.

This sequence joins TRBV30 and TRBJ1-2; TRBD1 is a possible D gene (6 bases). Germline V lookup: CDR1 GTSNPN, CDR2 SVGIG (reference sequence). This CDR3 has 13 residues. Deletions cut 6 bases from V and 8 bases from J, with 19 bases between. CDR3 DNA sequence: TGTGCCTGCCACGGGACAAGGGGAGTCGGCTACACCTTC. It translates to CACHGTRGVGYTF.

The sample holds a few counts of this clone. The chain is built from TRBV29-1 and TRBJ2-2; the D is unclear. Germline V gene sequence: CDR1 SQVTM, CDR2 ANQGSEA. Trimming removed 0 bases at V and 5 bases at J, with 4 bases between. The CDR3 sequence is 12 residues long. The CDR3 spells CSVEDGTGELFF. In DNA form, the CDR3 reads TGCAGCGTTGAAGATGGAACCGGGGAGCTGTTTTTT.

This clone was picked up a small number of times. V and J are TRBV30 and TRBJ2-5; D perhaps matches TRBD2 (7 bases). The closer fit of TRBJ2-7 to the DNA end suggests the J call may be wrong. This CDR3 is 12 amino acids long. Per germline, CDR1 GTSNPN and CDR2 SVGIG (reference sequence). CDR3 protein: CAWAWGGNEQYF. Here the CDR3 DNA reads TGTGCCTGGGCCTGGGGGGGCAACGAGCAGTACTTC.

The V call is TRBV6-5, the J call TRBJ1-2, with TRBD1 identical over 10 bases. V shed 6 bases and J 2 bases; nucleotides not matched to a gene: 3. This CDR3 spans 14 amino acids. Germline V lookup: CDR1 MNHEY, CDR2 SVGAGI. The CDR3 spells CASRRGQGNYGYTF. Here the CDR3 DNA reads TGTGCCAGCAGACGGGGACAGGGGAACTATGGCTACACCTTC.

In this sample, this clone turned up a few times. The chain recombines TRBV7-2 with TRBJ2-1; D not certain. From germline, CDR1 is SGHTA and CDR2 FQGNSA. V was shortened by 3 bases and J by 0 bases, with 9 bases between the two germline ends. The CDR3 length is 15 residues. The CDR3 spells CASSFSRSSYNEQFF. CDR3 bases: TGTGCCAGCAGCTTCTCCCGGAGCTCCTACAATGAGCAGTTCTTC.

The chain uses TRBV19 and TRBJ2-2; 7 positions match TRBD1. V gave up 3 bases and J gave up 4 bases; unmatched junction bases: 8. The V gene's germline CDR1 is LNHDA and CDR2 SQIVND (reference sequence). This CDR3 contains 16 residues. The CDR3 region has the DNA TGTGCCAGTAGTATCGGAGTCCAGGGGGTCACCGGGGAGCTGTTTTTT. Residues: CASSIGVQGVTGELFF.

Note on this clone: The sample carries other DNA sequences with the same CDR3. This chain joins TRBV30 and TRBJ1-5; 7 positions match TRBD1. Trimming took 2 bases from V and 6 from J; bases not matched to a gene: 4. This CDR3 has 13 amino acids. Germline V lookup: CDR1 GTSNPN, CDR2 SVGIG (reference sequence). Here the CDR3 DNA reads TGTGCCTGGAGTAGGGCAGGGGGTCAGCCCCAGCATTTT. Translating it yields CAWSRAGGQPQHF.

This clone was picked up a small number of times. The CDR3 DNA reads as TGTGCCAGAGCGTGGGGAGAGACCCAGTACTTC. Translation gives CARAWGETQYF. The J gene is TRBJ2-5, the V gene TRBV2; unclear D gene. The ends were cut back, 9 bases at V and 4 bases at J, with 9 bases in the middle. This CDR3 spans 11 amino acids. The germline V gene encodes CDR1 SNHLY and CDR2 FYNNEI.

The CDR3 bases are TGCGCCAGCAGCCTCGGGACTAGCGGGAGTAGGGATACGCAGTATTTT. Translated: CASSLGTSGSRDTQYF. The chain couples TRBV5-1 to TRBJ2-3; the match to TRBD2 covers 14 bases. Germline CDR1 and CDR2: SGHRS and YFSETQ. The CDR3 sequence is 16 residues long. The V and J ends lost 4 bases and 6 bases, in that order; junction bases with no gene match: 7.

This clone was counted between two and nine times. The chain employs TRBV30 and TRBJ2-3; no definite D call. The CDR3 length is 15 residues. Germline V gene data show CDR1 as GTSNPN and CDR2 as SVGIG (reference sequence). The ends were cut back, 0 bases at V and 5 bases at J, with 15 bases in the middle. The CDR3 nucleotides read TGTGCCTGGAGTGTTTCGTCCCTTGGTCAAGATACGCAGTATTTT. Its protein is CAWSVSSLGQDTQYF.

DNA for the CDR3: TGCGCCAGCAGCCTCGAAGGCAGGAGATGGACTGAAGCTTTCTTT. Its protein is CASSLEGRRWTEAFF. The V gene is TRBV4-3, the J gene TRBJ1-1; D unresolved. CDR3 length: 15 residues. CDR1 LGHNA and CDR2 YSLEER come from the germline V gene. The V gene lost 4 bases and the J gene lost 5 bases, with 17 bases spanning the gap.

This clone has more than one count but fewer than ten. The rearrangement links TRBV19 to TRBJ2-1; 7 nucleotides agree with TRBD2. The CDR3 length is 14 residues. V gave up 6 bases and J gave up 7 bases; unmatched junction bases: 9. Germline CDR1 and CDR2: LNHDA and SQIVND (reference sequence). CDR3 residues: CASRGTGAGNEQFF. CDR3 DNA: TGTGCCAGTAGGGGGACGGGAGCGGGAAATGAGCAGTTCTTC.

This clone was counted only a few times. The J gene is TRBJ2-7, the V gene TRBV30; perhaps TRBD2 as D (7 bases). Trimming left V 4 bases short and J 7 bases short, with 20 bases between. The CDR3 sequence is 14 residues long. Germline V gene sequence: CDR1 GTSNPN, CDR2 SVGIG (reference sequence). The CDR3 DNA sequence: TGTGCCTGGAACCTTATTGGGGGGGCTAAGGAGCAGTACTTC. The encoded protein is CAWNLIGGAKEQYF.

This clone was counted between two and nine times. DNA for the CDR3: TGTGCCAGCTCACCGACAGGGGGGAACACTGAAGCTTTCTTT. Its protein is CASSPTGGNTEAFF. The rearrangement joins TRBV18 to TRBJ1-1; TRBD1 matches at 9 bases. The germline CDR1 and CDR2 sequences are KGHSH and LQKENI. The ends lost 3 bases at V and 1 base at J; junction bases unmatched: 0. This CDR3 has 14 amino acids.

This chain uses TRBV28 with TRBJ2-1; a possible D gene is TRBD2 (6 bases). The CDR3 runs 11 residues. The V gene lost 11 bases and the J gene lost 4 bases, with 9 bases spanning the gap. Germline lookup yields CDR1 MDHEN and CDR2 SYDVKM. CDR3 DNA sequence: TGTGCCGGGGGAGGATACAATGAGCAGTTCTTC. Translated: CAGGGYNEQFF.

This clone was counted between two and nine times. The CDR3 sequence: CASRRTSGRGNEQYF. CDR3 DNA: TGTGCCAGCAGGAGGACTAGCGGGAGGGGAAACGAGCAGTACTTC. The rearrangement links TRBV11-2 to TRBJ2-7; TRBD2 agrees at 15 bases. The CDR3 is made up of 15 amino acids. Germline loops: CDR1 SGHAT, CDR2 FQNNGV. Trimming removed 6 bases from V and 5 bases from J; junction bases left unmatched: 5.